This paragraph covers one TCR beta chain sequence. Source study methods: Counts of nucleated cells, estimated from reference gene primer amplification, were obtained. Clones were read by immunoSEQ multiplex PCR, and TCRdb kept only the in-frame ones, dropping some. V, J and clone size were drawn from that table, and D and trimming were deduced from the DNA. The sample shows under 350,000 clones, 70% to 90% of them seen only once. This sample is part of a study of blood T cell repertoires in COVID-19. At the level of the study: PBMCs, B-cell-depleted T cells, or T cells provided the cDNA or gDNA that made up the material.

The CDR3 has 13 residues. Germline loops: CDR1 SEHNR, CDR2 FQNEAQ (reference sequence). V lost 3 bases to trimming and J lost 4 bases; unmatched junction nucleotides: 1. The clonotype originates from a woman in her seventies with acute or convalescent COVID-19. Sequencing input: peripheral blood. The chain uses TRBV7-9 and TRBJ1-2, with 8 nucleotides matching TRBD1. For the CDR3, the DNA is TGTGCCAGCAGCTTGACAGGGGCCTATGGCTACACCTTC. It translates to CASSLTGAYGYTF. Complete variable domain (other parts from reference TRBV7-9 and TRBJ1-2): DTGVSQNPRHKITKRGQNVTFRCDPISEHNRLYWYRQTLGQGPEFLTYFQNEAQLEKSRLLSDRFSAERPKGSFSTLEIQRTEQGDSAMYLCASSLTGAYGYTFGSGTRLTVV.